This entry is about one T cell receptor beta chain. Its antigen is still unknown. Other DNA sequences within the sample encode an identical CDR3. The data belong to a study of shared clonotypes between healthy human individuals. TCRdb's copy holds only in-frame clones and misses some; the assay was immunoSEQ multiplex PCR. The sample gives roughly 2.4 million clones, about 94% of which show up once; roughly 0.13% is in the top ten. Study outcomes and limitations: The study generally estimated greater richness for naive than memory subsets. Sorted-subset sequencing was shown by rarefaction to be incomplete despite large depth.

The TCR was taken from a man between 18 and 35 years old in good health. Sequences were obtained from naive CD4+ T cells sorted from blood. This sample's subset: CD45RA+ positively selected.

The CDR3 loop reads CASSLTQGGETQYF. DNA of the CDR3: TGTGCCAGCAGCTTAACACAGGGGGGAGAGACCCAGTACTTC. The chain joins TRBV7-9 to TRBJ2-5, with 8 positions matching TRBD1. V lost 2 bases, J lost 4 bases, and 3 bases stayed unmatched. The CDR3 is 14 amino acids. Germline lookup yields CDR1 SEHNR and CDR2 FQNEAQ (reference sequence).